These 18 T cell receptor beta chains originate from one sample sequenced in a study of technical replicates of blood from several donors. The protocol was immunoSEQ multiplex PCR, while the TCRdb copy is restricted to in-frame clones and leaves out a portion. The data show around 65,000 clones, approximately 88% seen once. Material for sequencing was PBMCs. The receptors were gathered from a human donor in good health. Some clones in this sample may be carry-over from other donors' samples.

The J gene is TRBJ2-5, the V gene TRBV2; 8 bases are shared with TRBD1. Germline CDR1 is SNHLY and CDR2 is FYNNEI. V shed 4 bases and J 4 bases; nucleotides not matched to a gene: 2. This CDR3 has 13 residues. CDR3 amino acids: CASSGTGRETQYF. In nucleotides, the CDR3 is TGTGCCAGCAGTGGGACAGGGCGAGAGACCCAGTACTTC.

The chain employs TRBV19 and TRBJ2-5, with 15 bases identical to TRBD2. V was clipped by 7 bases and J by 5 bases; unmatched bases: 5. This CDR3 contains 15 residues. Germline V lookup: CDR1 LNHDA, CDR2 SQIVND (reference sequence). DNA of the CDR3: TGTGCCAGTAAGGGACTAGCGGGAGGAGAGGAGACCCAGTACTTC. This sequence encodes CASKGLAGGEETQYF.

This chain connects TRBV5-1 to TRBJ2-5, with D perhaps matching TRBD1 (8 bases). The CDR3 totals 16 residues. Germline CDR1 is SGHRS and CDR2 is YFSETQ. The V gene lost 3 bases and the J gene lost 4 bases, with 19 bases spanning the gap. This CDR3 reads CASSSLASGTGETQYF. The CDR3 nucleotides read TGCGCCAGCAGCTCGCTAGCGAGCGGGACAGGAGAGACCCAGTACTTC.

The V and J genes are TRBV7-3 and TRBJ2-1, with TRBD2 matching over 14 bases. Germline V gene sequence: CDR1 SGHTA, CDR2 FQGTGA. The CDR3 sequence is 15 residues long. The trim removed 3 bases at V and 7 bases at J, leaving 2 bases unmatched. The CDR3 loop reads CASSLGLAGVNEQFF. CDR3 nucleotides: TGTGCCAGCAGCTTGGGACTAGCGGGAGTAAATGAGCAGTTCTTC.

The V call is TRBV15, the J call TRBJ1-4; tentative D call: TRBD1 (6 bases). The V gene's germline CDR1 is LNHNV and CDR2 YYDKDF (reference sequence). The CDR3 spans 15 residues. Trimming stripped 0 bases from V and 8 bases from J, with 13 bases between. CDR3 in DNA: TGTGCCACCAGCAGAGAAGGGGCAGGGGACGAAAAACTGTTTTTT. Amino acids: CATSREGAGDEKLFF.

The chain couples TRBV5-8 to TRBJ1-1, with D maybe TRBD1 (6 bases). V lost 1 base, J lost 1 base, and 11 bases lay in between. In germline, CDR1 is SGHTS, CDR2 YDEGEE. This CDR3 has 15 residues. The DNA of the CDR3 is TGTGCCAGCAGCTTGTTTAGGGGGAGGAACACTGAAGCTTTCTTT. Translation gives CASSLFRGRNTEAFF.

J is TRBJ2-3 and V is TRBV6-6, with a weak D call TRBD2 (5 bases). The CDR3 consists of 12 residues. Trimming cost V 6 bases and J 6 bases, with 10 bases left between them. From germline, CDR1 is MNHNY and CDR2 SVGAGI (reference sequence). CDR3 residues: CASRRAGDTQYF. The DNA for the CDR3 is TGTGCCAGCAGGAGGGCCGGGGATACGCAGTATTTT.

The chain employs TRBV21-1 and TRBJ2-2; TRBD2 is taken as the D call from the table, unchecked against the DNA. TRBV21-1 is reported as a pseudogene. This CDR3 comprises 20 residues. The CDR3 DNA reads TGTGCCAGCAGCAAAGCGTGGCGGGAGGGCTCCAAAACCCCCACCGGGGAGCTGTTTTTT. Protein: CASSKAWREGSKTPTGELFF.

The chain joins TRBV6-1 to TRBJ2-1; D not certain. The CDR3 has 11 amino acids. Germline V gene lookup returns CDR1 MNHNS and CDR2 SASEGT. V was cut by 1 base and J by 14 bases, with 9 bases left in between. CDR3 DNA: TGTGCCAGCAGTGAAGGGTCCCCTAAGTTCTTC. Translating it yields CASSEGSPKFF.

This rearrangement joins TRBV7-6 to TRBJ1-1; possible D gene TRBD1, 5 bases. V lost 5 bases to trimming and J lost 0 bases, with 25 bases between them. CDR1 is SGHVS and CDR2 is FNYEAQ in the germline V gene. The CDR3 consists of 19 residues. CDR3 region: CASSSKVADLGPMNTEAFF. DNA of the CDR3: TGTGCCAGCAGCAGTAAGGTGGCTGATTTGGGGCCAATGAACACTGAAGCTTTCTTT.

This rearrangement joins TRBV4-3 to TRBJ2-5; TRBD2 matches at 11 bases. V lost 3 bases and J lost 3; bases outside the gene matches: 3. Germline V gives CDR1 LGHNA, CDR2 YSLEER. The CDR3 is 15 residues long. The CDR3 reads CASSHRSGREETQYF. The CDR3 nucleotides read TGCGCCAGCAGCCACCGTAGCGGGAGGGAAGAGACCCAGTACTTC.

The sample holds one count of this clone. V gene TRBV7-9 combines with J gene TRBJ2-1, with D maybe TRBD2 (6 bases). Per the germline V gene, CDR1 is SEHNR and CDR2 is FQNEAQ (reference sequence). This CDR3 has 15 amino acids. Trimming cost V 4 bases and J 0 bases, with 10 bases left between them. The CDR3 reads CASSSPGSSYNEQFF. The CDR3, as DNA: TGTGCCAGCAGCTCGCCCGGGAGCTCCTACAATGAGCAGTTCTTC.

This clone was found once. V and J are TRBV14 and TRBJ1-5; D unclear. Per the germline V gene, CDR1 is SGHDN and CDR2 is FVKESK. The CDR3 runs to 12 residues. V shed 4 bases and J shed 6 bases, with 7 bases lying between them. The CDR3 DNA reads as TGTGCCAGCAGCCTGGGAGGTCAGCCCCAGCATTTT. It translates to CASSLGGQPQHF. The complete variable domain, with remaining parts taken from reference TRBV14 and TRBJ1-5, reads EAGVTQFPSHSVIEKGQTVTLRCDPISGHDNLYWYRRVMGKEIKFLLHFVKESKQDESGMPNNRFLAERTGGTYSTLKVQPAELEDSGVYFCASSLGGQPQHFGDGTRLSIL.

The table lists this clone with a few counts. The V call is TRBV4-2, the J call TRBJ1-2; maybe TRBD1 (6 bases). The CDR3 runs 15 residues. CDR1 is LGHNA and CDR2 is YNFKEQ in the germline V gene. The germline V and J ends were trimmed by 0 bases and 2 bases, with 10 bases remaining between them. CDR3 loop: CASSQDPGANYGYTF. CDR3 in DNA: TGTGCCAGCAGCCAAGATCCAGGGGCGAACTATGGCTACACCTTC.

The chain couples TRBV4-2 to TRBJ2-5; TRBD2 matches 13 bases. The CDR3 covers 15 residues. J was trimmed by 7 bases and V by 1 base; bases with no gene match: 3. From germline, CDR1 is LGHNA and CDR2 YNFKEQ. This CDR3 is CASSQGTSGGWTQYF. The DNA for the CDR3 is TGTGCCAGCAGCCAAGGGACTAGCGGGGGTTGGACCCAGTACTTC.

This clone was observed a few times. This chain links TRBV10-1 with TRBJ1-2, with D possibly matching TRBD1 (6 bases). Germline CDR1 is WNHNN and CDR2 is SYGVQD (reference sequence). CDR3 size: 13 residues. The V and J ends lost 6 bases and 6 bases respectively, with 14 bases between them. CDR3 bases: TGCGCCAGCAGAATTAAGGGGGTAAATGGCTACACCTTC. Encoded protein: CASRIKGVNGYTF.

This sequence joins TRBV19 and TRBJ2-1, with TRBD1 matching over 7 bases. The CDR3 totals 14 residues. Germline CDR1 LNHDA, CDR2 SQIVND (reference sequence). The ends lost 5 bases at V and 7 bases at J; junction bases unmatched: 8. CDR3 loop: CASSPYGTENEQFF. The CDR3 DNA reads as TGTGCCAGTAGTCCTTACGGGACAGAGAATGAGCAGTTCTTC.

The chain uses TRBV9 and TRBJ1-3, with 8 bases fitting TRBD1. This CDR3 has 14 residues. CDR1 is SGDLS, CDR2 YYNGEE, per germline. The trim removed 3 bases at V and 5 bases at J, leaving 4 bases unmatched. The CDR3: CASSEDRARNTIYF. CDR3 coding DNA: TGTGCCAGCAGCGAGGACAGGGCGAGAAACACCATATATTTT.